This is a list of T cell receptor beta chains from one sample in a study of a mutant IDH1 vaccine in newly diagnosed glioma. Their antigen targets remain unknown. Sequenced by immunoSEQ multiplex PCR; TCRdb stores in-frame clones only, minus some. The sample has 75,000 to 80,000 clones; around 85% are singletons. This material consisted of PBMCs, taken from a glioma patient whose treatment included an IDH1 peptide vaccine. The receptors were gathered from a woman aged 45-59 years with glioma. CDR3s include the opening cysteine and the closing phenylalanine or tryptophan. D genes are given only for firm matches. Expanded clones are given a class, and other clones once, few, many or no size at all.

len	v_gene	j_gene	d_gene	abundance	CDR3nt	CDR3aa
13	TRBV5-1	TRBJ2-1	NA	NA	TGCGCCAGCAGCCCGGAGCCGGGCAATGAGCAGTTCTTC	CASSPEPGNEQFF
13	TRBV29-1	TRBJ2-4	NA	NA	TGCAGCGTTTTCGGGGATAAGTTGGACATTCAGTACTTC	CSVFGDKLDIQYF
18	TRBV11-1	TRBJ2-2	TRBD2	NA	TGTGCCAGCAGCCCTCGGACTAGCGGGAGTAGGAACACCGGGGAGCTGTTTTTT	CASSPRTSGSRNTGELFF
13	TRBV27	TRBJ1-5	NA	NA	TGTGCCAGCAGTCTCGGGAGGAATCAGCCCCAGCATTTT	CASSLGRNQPQHF
17	TRBV7-8	TRBJ1-2	NA	NA	TGTGCCAGCAGCTCAGGGGCAGGGATTGGGTACCCGAAAGGCTACACCTTC	CASSSGAGIGYPKGYTF
14	TRBV2	TRBJ2-1	NA	NA	TGTGCCAGCAGCGCATTGGGCGGTGGCAATGAGCAGTTCTTC	CASSALGGGNEQFF
13	TRBV18	TRBJ2-7	NA	NA	TGTGCCAGCTCATCCAAGCAGGAGTACGAGCAGTACTTC	CASSSKQEYEQYF
15	TRBV28	TRBJ1-1	NA	NA	TGTGCCAGCAGTTTATCGGTGGTGGGGAACACTGAAGCTTTCTTT	CASSLSVVGNTEAFF
11	TRBV5-6	TRBJ1-2	NA	NA	TGTGCCAGCAGCCTGAACTATGGCTACACCTTC	CASSLNYGYTF
15	TRBV7-9	TRBJ2-3	TRBD2	NA	TGTGCCAGCAGCTTAGTTCTAGCGGGCACAGATACGCAGTATTTT	CASSLVLAGTDTQYF
14	TRBV28	TRBJ1-2	NA	NA	TGTGCCAGCAGTTTAGGTCAGTCCCTCGGGGGCTACACCTTC	CASSLGQSLGGYTF
15	TRBV5-1	TRBJ2-5	NA	NA	TGCGCCAGCAGCCTGGGGGCTAGCGGAGAAGAGACCCAGTACTTC	CASSLGASGEETQYF
15	TRBV10-3	TRBJ2-7	NA	NA	TGTGCCATCAGTGCGAGGACGACCGACTCCTACGAGCAGTACTTC	CAISARTTDSYEQYF
13	TRBV11-1	TRBJ1-4	TRBD1	NA	TGTGCCAGCAGCCTCGGGACAGGCGACTGGAGGTTTTTT	CASSLGTGDWRFF
13	TRBV28	TRBJ1-1	NA	NA	TGTGCCAGCAGTTTAAGAGGGAGGGCCGAAGCTTTCTTT	CASSLRGRAEAFF
12	TRBV5-6	TRBJ2-7	NA	NA	TGTGCCAGCAGCTTGTCCGTCTACGAGCAGTACTTC	CASSLSVYEQYF
15	TRBV19	TRBJ2-5	TRBD2	NA	TGTGCCAGTAGTAGCGGGACTAGCGGGCAAGAGACCCAGTACTTC	CASSSGTSGQETQYF
16	TRBV18	TRBJ2-2	TRBD2	NA	TGTGCCAGCTCACCACCTTCTAGCGGGGGTACCGGGGAGCTGTTTTTT	CASSPPSSGGTGELFF
15	TRBV5-4	TRBJ2-1	TRBD2	NA	TGTGCCAGCAGCTTGGGACTAGCGGACTACAATGAGCAGTTCTTC	CASSLGLADYNEQFF
15	TRBV28	TRBJ1-2	NA	NA	TGTGCCAGCGGTACACCAGGAGCTTCTAACTATGGCTACACCTTC	CASGTPGASNYGYTF
14	TRBV27	TRBJ2-7	NA	NA	TGTGCCAGCAGTTTATCAGGAGAAGTCTACGAGCAGTACTTC	CASSLSGEVYEQYF
15	TRBV5-5	TRBJ2-5	NA	NA	TGTGCCAGCAGCTGGTCCACCGGGACCCAAGAGACCCAGTACTTC	CASSWSTGTQETQYF
15	TRBV10-3	TRBJ1-2	NA	NA	TGTGCCATCAGTAAGACTCTCAGGTTTAACTATGGCTACACCTTC	CAISKTLRFNYGYTF
19	TRBV28	TRBJ2-7	TRBD2	NA	TGTGCCAGCAGTTCCCCCCGGGGACTAGCGGGAGAGGGGGCCTACGAGCAGTACTTC	CASSSPRGLAGEGAYEQYF
13	TRBV5-6	TRBJ2-7	NA	NA	TGTGCCAGCAGCGCCACGGGGGGCGTCGAGCAGTACTTC	CASSATGGVEQYF
19	TRBV10-3	TRBJ2-1	TRBD2	NA	TGTGCCATCAGTGAGGGGCTGGGGCCTGGGAGCGGGAGATCCCATGAGCAGTTCTTC	CAISEGLGPGSGRSHEQFF
16	TRBV2	TRBJ2-5	TRBD2	NA	TGTGCCAGCACCAGGGGGGCTAGCGGGAGGTGGGAGACCCAGTACTTC	CASTRGASGRWETQYF
11	TRBV20-1	TRBJ1-2	NA	NA	TGCAGTGCTAGGTCCCGGTATGGCTACACCTTC	CSARSRYGYTF
16	TRBV4-1	TRBJ1-1	NA	NA	TGCGCCAGCAGCCAAGATCCCCAGGGCCTGAACACTGAAGCTTTCTTT	CASSQDPQGLNTEAFF
16	TRBV19	TRBJ1-2	TRBD1	NA	TGTGCCAGTAACATGCCCGGGACAGGAGGGATCTATGGCTACACCTTC	CASNMPGTGGIYGYTF
14	TRBV6-5	TRBJ2-5	TRBD1	NA	TGTGCCAGCAGTAAACCGGTGTCAGGGGGGACCCAGTACTTC	CASSKPVSGGTQYF
14	TRBV11-3	TRBJ2-3	TRBD2	NA	TGTGCCAGCAGCTTAGGACTAGCGGGGGTTACGCAGTATTTT	CASSLGLAGVTQYF
14	TRBV21-1	TRBJ1-2	NA	NA	TGTGCCAGCAGCATGAGGACACCCCAATATGGCTACACCTTC	CASSMRTPQYGYTF
18	TRBV28	TRBJ2-7	NA	NA	TGTGCCAGCACCCCCCCGGCGATGACTGCTAAACAGCGCTCCGAGCAGTACTTC	CASTPPAMTAKQRSEQYF
12	TRBV11-2	TRBJ1-1	NA	NA	TGTGCCAGCAGCTCCTACAGGGATGAAGCTTTCTTT	CASSSYRDEAFF
14	TRBV28	TRBJ1-3	NA	NA	TGTGCCAGCAGTTCGGGAGTGCTTGGAAACACCATATATTTT	CASSSGVLGNTIYF
13	TRBV6-6	TRBJ2-7	NA	NA	TGTGCCAGCAGTTATTCGGGTTCCTACGAGCAGTACTTC	CASSYSGSYEQYF
13	TRBV12-5	TRBJ2-1	NA	once	TGTGCTAGTGGTCTCTCCGCTTACAATGAGCAGTTCTTC	CASGLSAYNEQFF
15	TRBV27	TRBJ1-2	TRBD1	NA	TGTGCCAGCAGTCCGCCGGGACAGGGTCTCTATGGCTACACCTTC	CASSPPGQGLYGYTF
14	TRBV11-1	TRBJ2-7	TRBD2	NA	TGTGCCAGCAGCTTATGGCGGGAGGGCTACGAGCAGTACTTC	CASSLWREGYEQYF
13	TRBV30	TRBJ1-5	NA	NA	TGTGCCTGGAGCTTCGGGGGGAAACAGCCCCAGCATTTT	CAWSFGGKQPQHF
16	TRBV10-3	TRBJ2-4	NA	NA	TGTGCCATCAGTGAGTCGAGGGTTGAAGCCAAAAACATTCAGTACTTC	CAISESRVEAKNIQYF
14	TRBV27	TRBJ1-1	NA	NA	TGTGCCAGCAGTCCCCGGGCCGAACGGGAGGTGGCTTTCTTT	CASSPRAEREVAFF
14	TRBV29-1	TRBJ2-7	NA	NA	TGCAGCGTTAGGGACTGGCAGTCCTCCTACGAGCAGTACTTC	CSVRDWQSSYEQYF
12	TRBV7-2	TRBJ2-3	NA	NA	TGTGCGCAGCGGATCGCCCGAGATACGCAGTATTTT	CAQRIARDTQYF
14	TRBV29-1	TRBJ1-2	TRBD1	NA	TGCAGCGTTGTAGGCAGGGGGCAGAGCTATGGCTACACCTTC	CSVVGRGQSYGYTF
12	TRBV5-1	TRBJ2-7	NA	NA	TGCGCCAGCAGCTCAGACAGGCTCAAGCAGTACTTC	CASSSDRLKQYF
15	TRBV27	TRBJ1-1	NA	NA	TGTGCCAGCAGTTCGGTCTCACAGGGGAACACTGAAGCTTTCTTT	CASSSVSQGNTEAFF
16	TRBV5-1	TRBJ2-5	NA	NA	TGCGCCAGCAGCTTGGCCGGAGAACCGCTTCAAGAGACCCAGTACTTC	CASSLAGEPLQETQYF